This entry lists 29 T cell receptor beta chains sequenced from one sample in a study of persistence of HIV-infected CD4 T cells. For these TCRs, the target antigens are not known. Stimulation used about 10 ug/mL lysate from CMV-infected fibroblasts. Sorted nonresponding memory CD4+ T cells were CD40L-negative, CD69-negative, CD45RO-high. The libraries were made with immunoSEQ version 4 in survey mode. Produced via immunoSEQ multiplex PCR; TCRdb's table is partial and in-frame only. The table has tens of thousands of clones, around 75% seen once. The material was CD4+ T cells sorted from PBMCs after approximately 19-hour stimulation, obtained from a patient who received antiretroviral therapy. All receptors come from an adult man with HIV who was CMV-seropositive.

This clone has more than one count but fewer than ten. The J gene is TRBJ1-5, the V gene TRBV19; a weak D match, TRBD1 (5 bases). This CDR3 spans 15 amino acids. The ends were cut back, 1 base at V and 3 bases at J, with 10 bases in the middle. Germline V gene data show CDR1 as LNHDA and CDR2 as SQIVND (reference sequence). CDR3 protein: CASSIGQGTNQPQHF. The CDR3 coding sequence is TGTGCCAGTAGTATAGGGCAGGGAACCAATCAGCCCCAGCATTTT.

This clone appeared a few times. CDR3 DNA sequence: TGTGCCAGTCTACTGGACAGCTCTGGAAACACCATATATTTT. This codes for CASLLDSSGNTIYF. V gene TRBV19 combines with J gene TRBJ1-3; a weak D match, TRBD1 (6 bases). This CDR3 comprises 14 residues. Germline V lookup: CDR1 LNHDA, CDR2 SQIVND (reference sequence). With 8 bases removed from V and 0 bases from J, the gap between germline ends came to 11 bases. Full variable domain (remainder filled in from reference TRBV19 and TRBJ1-3): DGGITQSPKYLFRKEGQNVTLSCEQNLNHDAMYWYRQDPGQGLRLIYYSQIVNDFQKGDIAEGYSVSREKKESFPLTVTSAQKNPTAFYLCASLLDSSGNTIYFGEGSWLTVV.

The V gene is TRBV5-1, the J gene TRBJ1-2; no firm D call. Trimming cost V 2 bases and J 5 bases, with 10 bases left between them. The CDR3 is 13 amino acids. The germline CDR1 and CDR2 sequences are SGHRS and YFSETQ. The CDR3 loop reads CASSFGSLYGYTF. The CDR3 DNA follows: TGCGCCAGCAGCTTCGGGTCGTTATATGGCTACACCTTC.

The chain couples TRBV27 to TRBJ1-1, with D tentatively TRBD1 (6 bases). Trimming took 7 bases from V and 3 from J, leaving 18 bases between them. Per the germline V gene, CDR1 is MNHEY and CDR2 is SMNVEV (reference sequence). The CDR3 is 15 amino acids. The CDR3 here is CASNGRGAGDTEAFF. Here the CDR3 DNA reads TGTGCCAGCAACGGAAGGGGGGCTGGGGACACTGAAGCTTTCTTT.

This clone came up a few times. The CDR3 DNA reads as TGTGCCAGCAGCCCTCGCCGGGACACGAACACCGGGGAGCTGTTTTTT. Amino acids: CASSPRRDTNTGELFF. This chain links TRBV5-5 with TRBJ2-2; possibly TRBD1 for D (6 bases). The length of the CDR3 is 16 residues. Trimming cost V 4 bases and J 0 bases, with 13 bases left between them. Germline V gene lookup returns CDR1 SGHKS and CDR2 YYEKEE (reference sequence).

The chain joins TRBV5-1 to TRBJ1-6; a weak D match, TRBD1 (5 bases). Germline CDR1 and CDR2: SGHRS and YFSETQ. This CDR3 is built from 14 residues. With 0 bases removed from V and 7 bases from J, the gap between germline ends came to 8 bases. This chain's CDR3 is CASSLEWGNSPLHF. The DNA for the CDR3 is TGCGCCAGCAGCTTGGAATGGGGGAATTCACCCCTCCACTTT.

The CDR3 DNA follows: TGTGCCAGCAGTTTATTTGAGGGCAATGAGCAGTTCTTC. As protein: CASSLFEGNEQFF. The chain joins TRBV12-3 or TRBV12-4 to TRBJ2-1; D is possibly TRBD2 (5 bases). V was cut by 2 bases and J by 6 bases, with 8 bases left in between. The CDR3 extends over 13 amino acids.

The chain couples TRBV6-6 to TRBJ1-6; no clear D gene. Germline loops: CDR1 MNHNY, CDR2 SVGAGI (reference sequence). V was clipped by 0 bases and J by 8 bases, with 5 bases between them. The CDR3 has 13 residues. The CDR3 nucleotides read TGTGCCAGCAGTTACTCGGAGTATTCACCCCTCCACTTT. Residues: CASSYSEYSPLHF.

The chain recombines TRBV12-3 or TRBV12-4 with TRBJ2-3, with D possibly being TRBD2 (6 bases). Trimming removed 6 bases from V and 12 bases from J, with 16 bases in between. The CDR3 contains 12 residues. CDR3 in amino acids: CASSLMGGFQYF. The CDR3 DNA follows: TGTGCCAGCAGCCTGATGGGGGGTTTTCAGTATTTT.

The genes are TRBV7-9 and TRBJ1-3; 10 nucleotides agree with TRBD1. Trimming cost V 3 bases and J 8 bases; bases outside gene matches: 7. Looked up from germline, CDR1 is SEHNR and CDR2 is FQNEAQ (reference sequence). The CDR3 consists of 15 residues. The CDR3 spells CASSFTGTGEDTIYF. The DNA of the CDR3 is TGTGCCAGCAGCTTTACCGGGACAGGGGAGGACACCATATATTTT.

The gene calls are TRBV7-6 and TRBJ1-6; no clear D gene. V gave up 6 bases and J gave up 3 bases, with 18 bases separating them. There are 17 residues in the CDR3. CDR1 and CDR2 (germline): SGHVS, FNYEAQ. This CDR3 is CASSSMSGPVYNSPLHF. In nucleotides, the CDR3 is TGTGCCAGCAGTTCAATGTCGGGCCCTGTCTATAATTCACCCCTCCACTTT.

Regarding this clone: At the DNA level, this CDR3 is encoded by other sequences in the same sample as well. CDR3 sequence reads: CAWSVNRAYEQYF. The CDR3 DNA follows: TGTGCCTGGAGTGTAAACAGGGCCTACGAGCAGTACTTC. V is TRBV30 and J is TRBJ2-7; TRBD1 might be the D (6 bases). The CDR3 consists of 13 residues. CDR1 GTSNPN and CDR2 SVGIG come from the germline V gene (reference sequence). V was clipped by 0 bases and J by 2 bases, with 8 bases between them.

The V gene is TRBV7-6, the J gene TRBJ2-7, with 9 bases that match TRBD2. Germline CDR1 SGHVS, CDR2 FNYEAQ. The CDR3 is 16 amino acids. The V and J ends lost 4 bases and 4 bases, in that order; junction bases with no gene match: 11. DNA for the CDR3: TGTGCCAGCAGCTGGACAGCGGGGGGCCCGTCTTACGAGCAGTACTTC. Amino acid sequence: CASSWTAGGPSYEQYF. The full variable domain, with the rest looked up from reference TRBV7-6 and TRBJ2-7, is GAGVSQSPRYKVTKRGQDVALRCDPISGHVSLYWYRQALGQGPEFLTYFNYEAQQDKSGLPNDRFSAERPEGSISTLTIQRTEQRDSAMYRCASSWTAGGPSYEQYFGPGTRLTVT.

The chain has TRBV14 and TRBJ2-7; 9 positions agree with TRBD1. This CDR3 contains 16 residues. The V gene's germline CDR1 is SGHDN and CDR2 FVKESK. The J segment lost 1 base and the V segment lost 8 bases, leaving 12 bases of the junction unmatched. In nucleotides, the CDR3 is TGTGCCAGCGCCTTAATAGAGGGACAGGGATCCTACGAGCAGTACTTC. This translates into CASALIEGQGSYEQYF.

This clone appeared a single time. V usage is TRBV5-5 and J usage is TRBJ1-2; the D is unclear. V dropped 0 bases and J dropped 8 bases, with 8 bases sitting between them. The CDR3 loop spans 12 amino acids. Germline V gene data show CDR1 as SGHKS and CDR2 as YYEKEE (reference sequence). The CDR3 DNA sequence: TGTGCCAGCAGCTTGGCCGGCCGCGGCTACACCTTC. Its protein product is CASSLAGRGYTF.

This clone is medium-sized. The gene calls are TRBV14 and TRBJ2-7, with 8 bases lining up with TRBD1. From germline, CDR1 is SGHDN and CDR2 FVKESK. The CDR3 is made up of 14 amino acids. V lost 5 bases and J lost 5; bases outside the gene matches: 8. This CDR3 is CASSSTGVKNEQYF. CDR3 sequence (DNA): TGTGCCAGCAGCTCGACAGGGGTGAAGAACGAGCAGTACTTC.

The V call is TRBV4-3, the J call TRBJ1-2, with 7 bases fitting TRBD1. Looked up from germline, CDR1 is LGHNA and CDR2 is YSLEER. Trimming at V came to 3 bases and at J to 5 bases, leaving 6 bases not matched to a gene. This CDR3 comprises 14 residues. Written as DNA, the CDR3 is TGCGCCAGCAGCCACCTAGACAGGGCATATGGCTACACCTTC. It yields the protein CASSHLDRAYGYTF.

The CDR3 spells CASSLALRGETQYF. The CDR3 DNA is TGCGCCAGCAGCTTGGCCTTACGGGGAGAGACCCAGTACTTC. V gene TRBV5-1 combines with J gene TRBJ2-5; D perhaps matches TRBD2 (5 bases). Germline V gene sequence: CDR1 SGHRS, CDR2 YFSETQ. V shed 0 bases and J shed 4 bases, with 10 bases lying between them. This CDR3 contains 14 residues.

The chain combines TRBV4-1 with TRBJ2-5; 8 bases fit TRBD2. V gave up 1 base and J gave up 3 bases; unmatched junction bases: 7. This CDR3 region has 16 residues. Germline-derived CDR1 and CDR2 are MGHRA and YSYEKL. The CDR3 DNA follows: TGCGCCAGCAGCCAAGTTCCAGCGGGGGCTAAAGAGACCCAGTACTTC. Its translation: CASSQVPAGAKETQYF.

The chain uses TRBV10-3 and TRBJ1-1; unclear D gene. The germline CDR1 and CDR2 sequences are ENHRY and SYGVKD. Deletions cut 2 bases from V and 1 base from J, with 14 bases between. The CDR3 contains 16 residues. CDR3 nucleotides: TGTGCCATCAGTGAGGTCCGTAGTAGCCAGAACACTGAAGCTTTCTTT. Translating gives CAISEVRSSQNTEAFF.

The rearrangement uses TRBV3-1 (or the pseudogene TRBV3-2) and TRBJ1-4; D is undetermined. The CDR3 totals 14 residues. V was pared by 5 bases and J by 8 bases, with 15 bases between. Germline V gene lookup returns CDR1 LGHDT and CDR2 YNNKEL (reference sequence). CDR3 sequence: CASSIGPLGEKLFF. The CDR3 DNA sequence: TGTGCCAGCAGCATAGGACCTCTAGGAGAAAAACTGTTTTTT.

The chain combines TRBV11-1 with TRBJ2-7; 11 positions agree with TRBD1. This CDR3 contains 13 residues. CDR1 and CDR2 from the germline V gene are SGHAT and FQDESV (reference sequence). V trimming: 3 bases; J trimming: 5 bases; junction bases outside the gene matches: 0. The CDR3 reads CASSLDRGHEQYF. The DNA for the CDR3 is TGTGCCAGCAGCTTGGACAGGGGGCACGAGCAGTACTTC.

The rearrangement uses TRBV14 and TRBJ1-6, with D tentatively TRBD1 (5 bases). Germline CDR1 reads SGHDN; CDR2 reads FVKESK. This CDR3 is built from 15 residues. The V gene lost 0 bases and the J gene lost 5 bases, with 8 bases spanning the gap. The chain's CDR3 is CASSQEDRNNSPLHF. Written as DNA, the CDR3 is TGTGCCAGCAGCCAAGAAGACAGAAATAATTCACCCCTCCACTTT.

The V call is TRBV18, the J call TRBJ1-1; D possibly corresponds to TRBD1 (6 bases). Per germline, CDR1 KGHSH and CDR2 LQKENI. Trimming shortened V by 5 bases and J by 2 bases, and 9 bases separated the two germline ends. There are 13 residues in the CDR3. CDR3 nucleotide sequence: TGTGCCAGCTCAGGGGGCGGAAACACTGAAGCTTTCTTT. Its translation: CASSGGGNTEAFF. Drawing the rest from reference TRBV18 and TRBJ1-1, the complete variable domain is NAGVMQNPRHLVRRRGQEARLRCSPMKGHSHVYWYRQLPEEGLKFMVYLQKENIIDESGMPKERFSAEFPKEGPSILRIQQVVRGDSAAYFCASSGGGNTEAFFGQGTRLTVV.

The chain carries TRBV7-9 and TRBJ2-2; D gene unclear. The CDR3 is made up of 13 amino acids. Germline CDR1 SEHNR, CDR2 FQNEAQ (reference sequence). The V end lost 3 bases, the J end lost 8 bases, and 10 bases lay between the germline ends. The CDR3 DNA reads TGTGCCAGCAGCTTTAGTCCAACTGGGGAGCTGTTTTTT. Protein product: CASSFSPTGELFF.

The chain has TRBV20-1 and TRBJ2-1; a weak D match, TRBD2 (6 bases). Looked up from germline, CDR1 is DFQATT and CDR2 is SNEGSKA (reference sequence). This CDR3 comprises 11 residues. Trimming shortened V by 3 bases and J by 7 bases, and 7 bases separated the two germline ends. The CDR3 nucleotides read TGCAGTGCTAGTGGGAGGAATGAGCAGTTCTTC. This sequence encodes CSASGRNEQFF.

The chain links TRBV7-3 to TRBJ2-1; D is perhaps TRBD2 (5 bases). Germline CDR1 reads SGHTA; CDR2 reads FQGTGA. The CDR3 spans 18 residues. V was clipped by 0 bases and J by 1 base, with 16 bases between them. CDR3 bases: TGTGCCAGCAGCTTAACGCGAAGCGCGGGTCGGTCCTACAATGAGCAGTTCTTC. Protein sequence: CASSLTRSAGRSYNEQFF.

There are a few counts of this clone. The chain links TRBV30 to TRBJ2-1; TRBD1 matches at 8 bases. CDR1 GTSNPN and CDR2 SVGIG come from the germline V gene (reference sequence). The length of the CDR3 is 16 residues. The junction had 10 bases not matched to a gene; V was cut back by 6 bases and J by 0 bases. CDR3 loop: CACPTGQGLSYNEQFF. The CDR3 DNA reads TGTGCCTGCCCTACCGGACAGGGACTCTCCTACAATGAGCAGTTCTTC.

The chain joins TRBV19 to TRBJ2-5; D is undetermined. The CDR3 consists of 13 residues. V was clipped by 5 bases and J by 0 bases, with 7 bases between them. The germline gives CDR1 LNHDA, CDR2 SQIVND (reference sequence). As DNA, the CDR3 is TGTGCCAGTAGTGTCTTGTACCAAGAGACCCAGTACTTC. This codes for CASSVLYQETQYF. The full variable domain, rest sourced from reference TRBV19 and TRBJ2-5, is DGGITQSPKYLFRKEGQNVTLSCEQNLNHDAMYWYRQDPGQGLRLIYYSQIVNDFQKGDIAEGYSVSREKKESFPLTVTSAQKNPTAFYLCASSVLYQETQYFGPGTRLLVL.